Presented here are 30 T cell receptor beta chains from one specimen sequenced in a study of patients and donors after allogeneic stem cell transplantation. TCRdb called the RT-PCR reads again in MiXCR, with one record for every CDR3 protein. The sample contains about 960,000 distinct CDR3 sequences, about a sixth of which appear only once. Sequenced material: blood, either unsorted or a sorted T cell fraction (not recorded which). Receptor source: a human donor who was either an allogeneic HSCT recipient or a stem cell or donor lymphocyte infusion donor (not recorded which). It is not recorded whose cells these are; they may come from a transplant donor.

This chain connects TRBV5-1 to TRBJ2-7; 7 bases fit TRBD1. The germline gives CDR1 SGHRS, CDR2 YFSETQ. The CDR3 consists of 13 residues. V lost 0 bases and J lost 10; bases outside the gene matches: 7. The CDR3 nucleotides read TGCGCCAGCAGCTTGGCGGGACAGTCGGATCAGTACTTC. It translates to CASSLAGQSDQYF.

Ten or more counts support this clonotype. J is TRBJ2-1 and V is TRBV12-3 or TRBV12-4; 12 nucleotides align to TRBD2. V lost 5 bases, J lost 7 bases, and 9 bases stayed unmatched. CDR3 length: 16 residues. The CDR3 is CASSPPLAGGRNEQFF. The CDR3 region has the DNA TGTGCCAGCAGTCCCCCGCTAGCGGGGGGGCGAAATGAGCAGTTCTTC.

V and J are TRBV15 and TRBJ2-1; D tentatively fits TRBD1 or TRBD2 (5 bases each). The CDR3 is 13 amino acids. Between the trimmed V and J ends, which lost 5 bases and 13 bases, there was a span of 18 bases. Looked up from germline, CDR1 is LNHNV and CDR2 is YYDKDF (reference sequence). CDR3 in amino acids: CATSGDLLRLQFF. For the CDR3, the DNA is TGTGCCACCAGCGGGGACCTATTACGCCTTCAGTTCTTC.

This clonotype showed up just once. Here the CDR3 DNA reads TGTGCCAGCAGTTACTACGGGAAAAACATTCAGTACTTC. Protein sequence: CASSYYGKNIQYF. The chain is built from TRBV6-6 and TRBJ2-4; D is unclear. The germline CDR1 and CDR2 sequences are MNHNY and SVGAGI (reference sequence). The CDR3 is made up of 13 amino acids. V dropped 1 base and J dropped 4 bases, with 5 bases sitting between them.

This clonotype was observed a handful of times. The CDR3 region is CASSGLAASYGYTF. CDR3 coding DNA: TGTGCCAGCAGCGGATTGGCAGCGAGCTATGGCTACACCTTC. The chain recombines TRBV9 with TRBJ1-2; D gene uncertain. Trimming removed 3 bases from V and 4 bases from J, with 13 bases in between. The CDR3 sequence is 14 residues long. Per the germline V gene, CDR1 is SGDLS and CDR2 is YYNGEE. The full variable domain, rest sourced from reference TRBV9 and TRBJ1-2, is DSGVTQTPKHLITATGQRVTLRCSPRSGDLSVYWYQQSLDQGLQFLIQYYNGEERAKGNILERFSAQQFPDLHSELNLSSLELGDSALYFCASSGLAASYGYTFGSGTRLTVV.

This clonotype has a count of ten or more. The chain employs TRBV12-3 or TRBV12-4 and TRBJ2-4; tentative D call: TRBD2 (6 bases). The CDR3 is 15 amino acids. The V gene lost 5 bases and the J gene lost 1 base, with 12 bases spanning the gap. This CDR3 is CASSPQGLAKNIQYF. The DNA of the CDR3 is TGTGCCAGCAGTCCCCAGGGACTTGCCAAAAACATTCAGTACTTC.

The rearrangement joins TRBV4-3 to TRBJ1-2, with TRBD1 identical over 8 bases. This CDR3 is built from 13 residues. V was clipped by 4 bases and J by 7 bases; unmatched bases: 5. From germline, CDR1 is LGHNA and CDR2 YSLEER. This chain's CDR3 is CASSLETGAGYTF. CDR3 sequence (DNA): TGCGCCAGCAGCCTAGAGACAGGGGCTGGCTACACCTTC.

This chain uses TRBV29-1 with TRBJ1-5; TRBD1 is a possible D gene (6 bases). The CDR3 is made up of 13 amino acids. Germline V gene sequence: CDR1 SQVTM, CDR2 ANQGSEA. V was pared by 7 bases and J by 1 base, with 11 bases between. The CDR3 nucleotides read TGCAGCGCCGCCAGGGGCAGCAATCAGCCCCAGCATTTT. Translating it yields CSAARGSNQPQHF.

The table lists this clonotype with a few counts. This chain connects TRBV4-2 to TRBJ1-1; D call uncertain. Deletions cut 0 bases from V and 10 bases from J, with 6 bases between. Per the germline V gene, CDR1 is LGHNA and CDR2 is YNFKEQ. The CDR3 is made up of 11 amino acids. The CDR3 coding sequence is TGTGCCAGCAGCCAAGAGGAGGCAGCTTTCTTT. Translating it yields CASSQEEAAFF.

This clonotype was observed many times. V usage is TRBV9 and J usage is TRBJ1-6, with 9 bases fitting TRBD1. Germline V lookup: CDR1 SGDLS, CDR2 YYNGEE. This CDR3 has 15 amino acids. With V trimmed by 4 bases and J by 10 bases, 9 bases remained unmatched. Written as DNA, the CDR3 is TGTGCCAGCAGCCCCACGGGACAGGGATACTCACCCCTCCACTTT. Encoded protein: CASSPTGQGYSPLHF.

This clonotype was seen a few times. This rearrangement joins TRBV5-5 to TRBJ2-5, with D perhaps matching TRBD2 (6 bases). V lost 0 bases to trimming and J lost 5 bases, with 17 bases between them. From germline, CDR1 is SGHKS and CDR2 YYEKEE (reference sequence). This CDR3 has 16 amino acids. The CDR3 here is CASSLGQTRRDETQYF. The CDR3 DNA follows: TGTGCCAGCAGCTTGGGGCAGACCAGGAGGGATGAGACCCAGTACTTC.

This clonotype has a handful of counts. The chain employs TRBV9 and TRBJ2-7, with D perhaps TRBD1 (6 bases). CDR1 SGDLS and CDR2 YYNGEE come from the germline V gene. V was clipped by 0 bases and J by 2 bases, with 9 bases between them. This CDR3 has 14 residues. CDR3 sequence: CASSVGTDAYEQYF. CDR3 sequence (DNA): TGTGCCAGCAGCGTAGGGACAGACGCCTACGAGCAGTACTTC.

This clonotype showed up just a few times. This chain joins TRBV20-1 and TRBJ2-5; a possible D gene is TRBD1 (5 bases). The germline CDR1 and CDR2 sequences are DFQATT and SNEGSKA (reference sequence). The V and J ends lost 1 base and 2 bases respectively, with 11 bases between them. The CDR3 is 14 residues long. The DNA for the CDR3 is TGCAGTGCTAGAGGGGGCAGAGAGCAAGAGACCCAGTACTTC. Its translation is CSARGGREQETQYF.

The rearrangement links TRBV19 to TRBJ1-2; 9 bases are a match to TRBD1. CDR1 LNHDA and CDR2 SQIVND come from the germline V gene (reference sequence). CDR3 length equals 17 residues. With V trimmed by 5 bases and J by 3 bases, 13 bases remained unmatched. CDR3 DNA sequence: TGTGCCAGTAGTCTCCTACCGGGACAGGGAGGTGACTATGGCTACACCTTC. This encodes CASSLLPGQGGDYGYTF.

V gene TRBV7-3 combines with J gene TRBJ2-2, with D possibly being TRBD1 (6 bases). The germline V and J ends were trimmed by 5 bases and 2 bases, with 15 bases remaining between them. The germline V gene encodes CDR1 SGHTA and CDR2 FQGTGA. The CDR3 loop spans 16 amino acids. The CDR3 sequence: CASSDGQFPNTGELFF. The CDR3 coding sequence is TGTGCCAGCAGCGATGGACAGTTCCCTAACACCGGGGAGCTGTTTTTT. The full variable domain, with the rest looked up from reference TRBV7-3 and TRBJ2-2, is GAGVSQTPSNKVTEKGKYVELRCDPISGHTALYWYRQSLGQGPEFLIYFQGTGAADDSGLPNDRFFAVRPEGSVSTLKIQRTERGDSAVYLCASSDGQFPNTGELFFGEGSRLTVL.

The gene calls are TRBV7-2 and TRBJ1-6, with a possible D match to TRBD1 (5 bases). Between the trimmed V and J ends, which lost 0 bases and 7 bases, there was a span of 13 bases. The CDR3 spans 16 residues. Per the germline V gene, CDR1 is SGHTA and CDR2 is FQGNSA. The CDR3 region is CASSLARPGYNSPLHF. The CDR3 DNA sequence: TGTGCCAGCAGCTTAGCTCGGCCAGGGTACAATTCACCCCTCCACTTT.

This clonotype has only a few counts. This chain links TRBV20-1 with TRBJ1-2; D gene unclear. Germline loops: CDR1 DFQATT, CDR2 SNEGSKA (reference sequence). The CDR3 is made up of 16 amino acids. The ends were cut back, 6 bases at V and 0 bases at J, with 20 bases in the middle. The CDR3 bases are TGCAGTGCACGAATGGGCCGGCCAGCCGCTAACTATGGCTACACCTTC. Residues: CSARMGRPAANYGYTF.

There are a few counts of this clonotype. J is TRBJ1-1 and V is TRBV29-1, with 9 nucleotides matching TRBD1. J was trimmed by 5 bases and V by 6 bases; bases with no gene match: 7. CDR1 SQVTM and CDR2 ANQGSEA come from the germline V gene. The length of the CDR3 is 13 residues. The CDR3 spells CSVTGTGPTEAFF. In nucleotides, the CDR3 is TGCAGCGTCACCGGGACAGGGCCAACTGAAGCTTTCTTT. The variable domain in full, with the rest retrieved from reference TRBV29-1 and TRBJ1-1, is SAVISQKPSRDICQRGTSLTIQCQVDSQVTMMFWYRQQPGQSLTLIATANQGSEATYESGFVIDKFPISRPNLTFSTLTVSNMSPEDSSIYLCSVTGTGPTEAFFGQGTRLTVV.

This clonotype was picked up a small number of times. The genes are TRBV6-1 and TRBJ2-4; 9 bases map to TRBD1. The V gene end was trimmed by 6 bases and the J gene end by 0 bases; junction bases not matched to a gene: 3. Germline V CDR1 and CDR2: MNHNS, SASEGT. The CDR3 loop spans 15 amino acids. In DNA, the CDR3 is TGTGCCAGCAGCGACAGGGGGAAAGCCAAAAACATTCAGTACTTC. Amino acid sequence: CASSDRGKAKNIQYF.

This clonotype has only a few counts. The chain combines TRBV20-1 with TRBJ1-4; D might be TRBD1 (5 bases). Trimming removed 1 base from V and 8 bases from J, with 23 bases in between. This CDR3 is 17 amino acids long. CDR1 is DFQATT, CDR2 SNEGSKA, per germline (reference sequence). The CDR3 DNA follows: TGCAGTGCTAGAGGGGGTCCAGGGATTCTTTCGGGGGAAAAACTGTTTTTT. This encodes CSARGGPGILSGEKLFF.

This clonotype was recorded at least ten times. The CDR3 DNA reads as TGCGCCAGCAGCTTGGCCGGGGGGACAGGCAATCAGCCCCAGCATTTT. Protein product: CASSLAGGTGNQPQHF. The genes are TRBV5-1 and TRBJ1-5; 7 nucleotides match TRBD1. The CDR3 length is 16 residues. V was pared by 0 bases and J by 2 bases, with 5 bases of the junction left unmatched. Germline loops: CDR1 SGHRS, CDR2 YFSETQ.

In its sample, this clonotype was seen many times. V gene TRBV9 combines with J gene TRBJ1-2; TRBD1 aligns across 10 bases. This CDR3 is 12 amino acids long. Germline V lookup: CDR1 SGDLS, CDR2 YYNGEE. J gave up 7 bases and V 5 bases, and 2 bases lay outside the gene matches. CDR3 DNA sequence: TGTGCCAGCAGTGGGGACAGGGGTGGCTACACCTTC. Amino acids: CASSGDRGGYTF. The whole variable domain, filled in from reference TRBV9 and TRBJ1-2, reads DSGVTQTPKHLITATGQRVTLRCSPRSGDLSVYWYQQSLDQGLQFLIQYYNGEERAKGNILERFSAQQFPDLHSELNLSSLELGDSALYFCASSGDRGGYTFGSGTRLTVV.

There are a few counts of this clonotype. The CDR3 sequence is CASSFWVVAGEETQYF. The CDR3 nucleotides are TGCGCCAGCAGCTTTTGGGTTGTGGCGGGAGAAGAGACCCAGTACTTC. V is TRBV5-1 and J is TRBJ2-5, with 7 bases that match TRBD2. The germline V gene has CDR1 SGHRS and CDR2 YFSETQ. This CDR3 has 16 amino acids. With V trimmed by 2 bases and J by 3 bases, 10 bases remained unmatched. The full variable domain, its missing parts supplied by reference TRBV5-1 and TRBJ2-5, is KAGVTQTPRYLIKTRGQQVTLSCSPISGHRSVSWYQQTPGQGLQFLFEYFSETQRNKGNFPGRFSGRQFSNSRSEMNVSTLELGDSALYLCASSFWVVAGEETQYFGPGTRLLVL.

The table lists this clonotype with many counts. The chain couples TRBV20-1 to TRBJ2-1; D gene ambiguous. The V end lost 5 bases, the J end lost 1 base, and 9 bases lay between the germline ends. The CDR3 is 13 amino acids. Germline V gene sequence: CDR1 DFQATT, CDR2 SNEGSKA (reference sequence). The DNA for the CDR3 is TGCAGTGCTGGGCTAGGTTCCTACAATGAGCAGTTCTTC. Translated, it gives CSAGLGSYNEQFF.

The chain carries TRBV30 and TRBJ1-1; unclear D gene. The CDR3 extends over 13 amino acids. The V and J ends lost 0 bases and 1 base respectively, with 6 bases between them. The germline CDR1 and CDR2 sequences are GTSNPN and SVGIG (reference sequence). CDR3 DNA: TGTGCCTGGAGTGTGGTGCGGAACACTGAAGCTTTCTTT. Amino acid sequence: CAWSVVRNTEAFF.

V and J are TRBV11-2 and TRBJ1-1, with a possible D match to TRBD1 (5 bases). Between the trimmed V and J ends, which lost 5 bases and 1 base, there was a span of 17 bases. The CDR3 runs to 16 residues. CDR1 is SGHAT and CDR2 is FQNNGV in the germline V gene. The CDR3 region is CASSPPRDFGNTEAFF. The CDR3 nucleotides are TGTGCCAGCAGCCCCCCCAGGGATTTTGGGAACACTGAAGCTTTCTTT.

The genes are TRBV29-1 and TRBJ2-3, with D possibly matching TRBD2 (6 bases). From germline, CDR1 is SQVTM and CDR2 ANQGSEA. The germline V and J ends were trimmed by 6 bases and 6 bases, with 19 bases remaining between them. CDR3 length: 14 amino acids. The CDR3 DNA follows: TGCAGCGTAATTACGGCGGGGCGTGCTGATACGCAGTATTTT. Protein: CSVITAGRADTQYF.

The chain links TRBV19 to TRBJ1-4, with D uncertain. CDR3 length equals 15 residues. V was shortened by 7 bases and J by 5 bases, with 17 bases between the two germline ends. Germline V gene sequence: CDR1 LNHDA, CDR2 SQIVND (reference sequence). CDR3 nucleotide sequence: TGTGCCAGTAACATAGACGGCGGGGAGAATGAAAAACTGTTTTTT. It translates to CASNIDGGENEKLFF.

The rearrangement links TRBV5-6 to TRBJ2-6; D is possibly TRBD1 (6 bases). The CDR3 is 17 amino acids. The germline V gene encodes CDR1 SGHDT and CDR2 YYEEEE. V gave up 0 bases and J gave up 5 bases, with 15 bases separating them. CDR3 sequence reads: CASSLAGTLHRANVLTF. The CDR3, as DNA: TGTGCCAGCAGCTTGGCGGGGACACTCCATCGGGCCAACGTCCTGACTTTC.

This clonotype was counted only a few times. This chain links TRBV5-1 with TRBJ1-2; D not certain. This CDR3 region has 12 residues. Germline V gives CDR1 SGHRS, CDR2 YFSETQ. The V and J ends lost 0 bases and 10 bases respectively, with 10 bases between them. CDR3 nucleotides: TGCGCCAGCAGCTTGGGGGTCAGAGACTACACCTTC. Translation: CASSLGVRDYTF.